The clone carrying this T cell receptor (beta chain) was recorded at least ten times. Antigen specificity is unknown. Treg sorting used a CD4+CD25+CD127-/low gate. V trimming: 1 base; J trimming: 7 bases; junction bases outside the gene matches: 3. There are 13 residues in the CDR3. The germline V gene encodes CDR1 SGHTA and CDR2 FQGNSA. Findings and limits, study-wide: Whole repertoires were not studied in the larger cohort, only one V-J beta rearrangement.

TCRdb reanalysed the 5' RACE reads using MiXCR and keeps one entry per CDR3 protein. Among approximately 57,000 distinct CDR3 sequences, less than 25% were seen once, and the ten largest hold 3.2%. Sequences were obtained from tumor-infiltrating Tregs sorted from the breast tumor. V is TRBV7-2 and J is TRBJ1-1, with 7 bases fitting TRBD1. This TCR was recovered from a female donor with breast cancer. CDR3 sequence: CASSLVRDSEAFF. CDR3 coding DNA: TGTGCCAGCAGCTTAGTGAGGGACAGTGAAGCTTTCTTT. Using reference TRBV7-2 and TRBJ1-1 for the parts outside the CDR3, the full variable domain is GAGVSQSPSNKVTEKGKDVELRCDPISGHTALYWYRQSLGQGLEFLIYFQGNSAPDKSGLPSDRFSAERTGGSVSTLTIQRTQQEDSAVYLCASSLVRDSEAFFGQGTRLTVV.